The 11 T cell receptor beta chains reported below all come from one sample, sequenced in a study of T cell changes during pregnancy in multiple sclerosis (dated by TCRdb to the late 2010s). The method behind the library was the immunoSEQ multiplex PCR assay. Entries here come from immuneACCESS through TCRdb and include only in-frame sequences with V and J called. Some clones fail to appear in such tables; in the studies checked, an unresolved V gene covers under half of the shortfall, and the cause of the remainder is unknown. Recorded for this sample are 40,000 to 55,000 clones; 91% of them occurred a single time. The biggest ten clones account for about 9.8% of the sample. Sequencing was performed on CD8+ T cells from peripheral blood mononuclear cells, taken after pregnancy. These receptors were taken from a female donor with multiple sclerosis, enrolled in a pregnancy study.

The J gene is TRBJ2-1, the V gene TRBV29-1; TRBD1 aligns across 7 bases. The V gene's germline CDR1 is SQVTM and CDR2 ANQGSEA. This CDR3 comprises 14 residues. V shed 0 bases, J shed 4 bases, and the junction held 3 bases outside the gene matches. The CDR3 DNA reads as TGCAGCGTTGAAGATCCGGACAGGTACAATGAGCAGTTCTTC. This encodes CSVEDPDRYNEQFF.

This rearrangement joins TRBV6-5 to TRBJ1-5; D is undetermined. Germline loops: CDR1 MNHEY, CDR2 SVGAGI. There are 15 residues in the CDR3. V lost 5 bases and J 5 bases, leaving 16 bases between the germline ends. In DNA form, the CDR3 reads TGTGCCAGCAGTACGGGATTGATCGGGCATCAGCCCCAGCATTTT. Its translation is CASSTGLIGHQPQHF.

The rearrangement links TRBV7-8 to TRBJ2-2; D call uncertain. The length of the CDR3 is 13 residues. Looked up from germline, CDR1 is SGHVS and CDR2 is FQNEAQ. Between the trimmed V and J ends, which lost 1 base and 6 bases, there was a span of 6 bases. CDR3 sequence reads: CASSLVPSGELFF. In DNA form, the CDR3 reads TGTGCCAGCAGCTTAGTTCCGTCCGGGGAGCTGTTTTTT. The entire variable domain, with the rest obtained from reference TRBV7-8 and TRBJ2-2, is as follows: GAGVSQSPRYKVAKRGQDVALRCDPISGHVSLFWYQQALGQGPEFLTYFQNEAQLDKSGLPSDRFFAERPEGSVSTLKIQRTQQEDSAVYLCASSLVPSGELFFGEGSRLTVL.

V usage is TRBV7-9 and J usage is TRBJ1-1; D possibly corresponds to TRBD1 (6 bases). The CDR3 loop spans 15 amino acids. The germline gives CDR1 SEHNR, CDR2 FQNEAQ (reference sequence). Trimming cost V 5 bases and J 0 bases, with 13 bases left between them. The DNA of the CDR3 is TGTGCCAGCAGCAGTCGGGGGGGGCTGAACACTGAAGCTTTCTTT. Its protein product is CASSSRGGLNTEAFF.

CDR3 residues: CASSSLDTSTDTQYF. The CDR3 coding sequence is TGTGCCAGCAGTTCCCTGGACACCAGCACAGATACGCAGTATTTT. The chain combines TRBV27 with TRBJ2-3; TRBD1 is a possible D gene (5 bases). Between the trimmed V and J ends, which lost 4 bases and 0 bases, there was a span of 11 bases. CDR3 length equals 15 residues. Germline-derived CDR1 and CDR2 are MNHEY and SMNVEV (reference sequence).

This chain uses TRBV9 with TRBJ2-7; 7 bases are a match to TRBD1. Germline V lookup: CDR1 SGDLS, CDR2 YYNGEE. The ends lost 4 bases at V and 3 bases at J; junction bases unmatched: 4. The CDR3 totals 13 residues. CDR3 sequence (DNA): TGTGCCAGCAGCCCCTGGGACAGCTACGAGCAGTACTTC. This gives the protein CASSPWDSYEQYF.

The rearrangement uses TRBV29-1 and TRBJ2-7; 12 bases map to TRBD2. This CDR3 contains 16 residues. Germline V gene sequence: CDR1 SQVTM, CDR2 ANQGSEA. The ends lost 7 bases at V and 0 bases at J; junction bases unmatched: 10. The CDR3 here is CSAAIRTSGASYEQYF. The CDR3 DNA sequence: TGCAGCGCCGCCATTAGGACTAGCGGGGCCTCCTACGAGCAGTACTTC.

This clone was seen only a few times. The CDR3 coding sequence is TGCAGCGCCGAGGGAGGGATGAACACTGAAGCTTTCTTT. Translation: CSAEGGMNTEAFF. The V and J genes are TRBV29-1 and TRBJ1-1; D is unresolved. CDR3 length: 13 amino acids. The V end lost 7 bases, the J end lost 0 bases, and 12 bases lay between the germline ends. Germline CDR1 SQVTM, CDR2 ANQGSEA.

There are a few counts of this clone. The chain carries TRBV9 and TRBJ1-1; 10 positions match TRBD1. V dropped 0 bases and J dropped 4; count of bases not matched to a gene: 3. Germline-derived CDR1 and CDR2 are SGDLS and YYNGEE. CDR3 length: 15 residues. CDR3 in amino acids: CASSVVWDRGTEAFF. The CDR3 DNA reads TGTGCCAGCAGCGTAGTCTGGGACAGGGGCACTGAAGCTTTCTTT. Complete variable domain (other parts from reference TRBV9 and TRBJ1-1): DSGVTQTPKHLITATGQRVTLRCSPRSGDLSVYWYQQSLDQGLQFLIQYYNGEERAKGNILERFSAQQFPDLHSELNLSSLELGDSALYFCASSVVWDRGTEAFFGQGTRLTVV.

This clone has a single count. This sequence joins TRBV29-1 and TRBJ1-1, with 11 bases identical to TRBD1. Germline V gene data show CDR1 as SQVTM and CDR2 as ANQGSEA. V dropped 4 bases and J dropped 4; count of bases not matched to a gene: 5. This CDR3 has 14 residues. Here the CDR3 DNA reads TGCAGCGTTGGGACAGGGGGCGCGGGCACTGAAGCTTTCTTT. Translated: CSVGTGGAGTEAFF.

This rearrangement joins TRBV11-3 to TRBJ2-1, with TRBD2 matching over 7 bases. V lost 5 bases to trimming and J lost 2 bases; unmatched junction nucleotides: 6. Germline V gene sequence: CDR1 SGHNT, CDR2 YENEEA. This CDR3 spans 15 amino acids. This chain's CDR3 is CASSPRGGTYNEQFF. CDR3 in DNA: TGTGCCAGCAGCCCCCGGGGAGGGACCTACAATGAGCAGTTCTTC.